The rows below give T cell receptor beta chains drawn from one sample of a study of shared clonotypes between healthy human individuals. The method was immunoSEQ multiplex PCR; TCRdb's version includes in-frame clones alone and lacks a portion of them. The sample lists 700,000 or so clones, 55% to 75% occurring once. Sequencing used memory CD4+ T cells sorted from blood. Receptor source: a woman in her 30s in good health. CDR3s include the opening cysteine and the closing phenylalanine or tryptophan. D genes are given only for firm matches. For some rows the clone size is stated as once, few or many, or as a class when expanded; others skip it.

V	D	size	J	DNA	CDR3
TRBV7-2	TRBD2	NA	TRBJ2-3	TGTGCCAGCAGCTTAGCAAAGATAGCGGGATGGGCAGATACGCAGTATTTT	CASSLAKIAGWADTQYF
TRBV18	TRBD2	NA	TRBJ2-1	TGTGCCAGCTCATCCGGGACTAGCGGGAAAAATGAGCAGTTCTTC	CASSSGTSGKNEQFF
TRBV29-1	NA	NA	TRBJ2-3	TGCAGCGTTGAAACCGTAACAGATACGCAGTATTTT	CSVETVTDTQYF
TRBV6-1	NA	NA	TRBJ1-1	TGTGCCAGCAGGGGGCCTGGTGAAGCTTTCTTT	CASRGPGEAFF
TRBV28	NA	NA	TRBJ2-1	TGTGCCAGCAGTTTGGCGCGGGGCCAAAGCGGGCAGTTCTTC	CASSLARGQSGQFF
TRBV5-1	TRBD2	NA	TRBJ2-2	TGCGCCAGCGGTAAGACTAGCGCGAACACCGGGGAGCTGTTTTTT	CASGKTSANTGELFF
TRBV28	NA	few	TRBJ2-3	TGTGCCAGCAGTTTAAGAGAGGCCACCACAGATACGCAGTATTTT	CASSLREATTDTQYF
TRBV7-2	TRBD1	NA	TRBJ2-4	TGTGCCAGCAGCCCGGGACAGGGGAGGTCCAAAAACATTCAGTACTTC	CASSPGQGRSKNIQYF
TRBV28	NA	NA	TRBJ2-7	TGTGCCAGCAGTTTATTTTCCGGGGGTAAAGACGAGCAGTACTTC	CASSLFSGGKDEQYF
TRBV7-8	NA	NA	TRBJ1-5	TGTGCCAGCAGCCCCCAAGGGCCCGCTGGTCATCAGCCCCAGCATTTT	CASSPQGPAGHQPQHF
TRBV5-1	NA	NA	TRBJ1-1	TGCGCCAGCAGCTATGGAACGTGGGGGATGAACACTGAAGCTTTCTTT	CASSYGTWGMNTEAFF
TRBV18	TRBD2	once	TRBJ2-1	TGTGCCAGCTCACCACGGCGTAGCGGGGATTACAATGAGCAGTTCTTC	CASSPRRSGDYNEQFF
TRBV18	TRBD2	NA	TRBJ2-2	TGTGCCAGCTCACCGGCTGGGACTAGATCTCGGGAGCTGTTTTTT	CASSPAGTRSRELFF
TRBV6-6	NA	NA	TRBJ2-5	TGTGCCAGCAGACCCGGGACGCATAAGGAGACCCAGTACTTC	CASRPGTHKETQYF
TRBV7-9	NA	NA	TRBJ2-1	TGTGCCAGCAGCTTAGGCCAGGGGATTTCCAATGAGCAGTTCTTC	CASSLGQGISNEQFF
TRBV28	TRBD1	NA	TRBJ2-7	TGTGCCAGCAGTGCGGGACAGGAGGTTTACGAGCAGTACTTC	CASSAGQEVYEQYF
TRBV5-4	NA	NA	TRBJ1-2	TGTGCCAGCATCAACCCCCTGGCAGGGGACTATGGCTACACCTTC	CASINPLAGDYGYTF
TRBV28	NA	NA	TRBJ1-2	TGTGCCAGCAGTACATTCAACAGGGCCCTTTACTATGGCTACACCTTC	CASSTFNRALYYGYTF
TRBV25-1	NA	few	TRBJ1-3	TGTGCCAGCAGTGAAGGGTTCAAGGGATTCGGAAACACCATATATTTT	CASSEGFKGFGNTIYF
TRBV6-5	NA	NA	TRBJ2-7	TGTGCCAGCACATTAACGGAGGGAGCCTACGAGCAGTACTTC	CASTLTEGAYEQYF
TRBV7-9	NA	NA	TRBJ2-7	TGTGCCAGCAGCTTAGTCGGGACAGATAAGGGGAGGGCCTACTTC	CASSLVGTDKGRAYF
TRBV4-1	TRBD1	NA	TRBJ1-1	TGCGCCAGCAGCCACTCGACAGGGTCTTCTGTAGCTTTCTTT	CASSHSTGSSVAFF
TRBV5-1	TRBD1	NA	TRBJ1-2	TGCGCCAGCAGACAGGGGGCCTATGGCTACACCTTC	CASRQGAYGYTF
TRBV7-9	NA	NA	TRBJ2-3	TGTGCCAGCAGCCTTCAAAACAGTTACGGGACAGATACGCAGTATTTT	CASSLQNSYGTDTQYF
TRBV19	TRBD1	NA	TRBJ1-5	TGTGCCAGTAAAACAGGGGATCAGCCCCAGCATTTT	CASKTGDQPQHF
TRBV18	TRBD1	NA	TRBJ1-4	TGTGCCAGCTCCCGTCCGGGACAGTCAAATGAAAAACTGTTTTTT	CASSRPGQSNEKLFF
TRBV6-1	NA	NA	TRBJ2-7	TGTGCCAGCAACCCTAGCGACCCTCGGGGCGAGCAGTACTTC	CASNPSDPRGEQYF
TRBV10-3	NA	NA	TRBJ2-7	TGTGCCATCAGTCCTGGGGGCGGCACATCCTACGAGCAGTACTTC	CAISPGGGTSYEQYF
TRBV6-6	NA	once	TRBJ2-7	TGTGCCAGCAGTTACCGGGGAGACGAGCAGTACTTC	CASSYRGDEQYF
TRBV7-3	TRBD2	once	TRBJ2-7	TGTGCCAGCATCCCGAGCCAACGGGAGGGCCCTTGGATTTGTTACGAGCAGTACTTC	CASIPSQREGPWICYEQYF
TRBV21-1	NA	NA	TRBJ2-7	TGTGCCAGCAGCACAAGACAGGGGTTAGTCTACGAGCAGTACTTC	CASSTRQGLVYEQYF
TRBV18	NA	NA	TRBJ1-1	TGTGCCAGCTCACAGGGGAACAGGGTACAGGACACTGAAGCTTTCTTT	CASSQGNRVQDTEAFF
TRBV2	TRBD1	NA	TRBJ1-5	TGTGCCAGCAGTGAAGAGGACAGGGGTAATCAGCCCCAGCATTTT	CASSEEDRGNQPQHF
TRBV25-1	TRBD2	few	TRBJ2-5	TGTGCCAGCAGCCCCGCTAGCGGAGGGGAGGAGACCCAGTACTTC	CASSPASGGEETQYF
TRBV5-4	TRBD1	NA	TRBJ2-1	TGTGCCAGCAGCTCCCGGGACAGAAACTACAATGAGCAGTTCTTC	CASSSRDRNYNEQFF
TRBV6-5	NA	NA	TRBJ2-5	TGTGCCAGCAGTTACTCGAGTGGGATTCAAGAGACCCAGTACTTC	CASSYSSGIQETQYF
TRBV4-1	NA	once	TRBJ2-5	TGCGCCAGCAGCCTCTACTTCGGGGGGCTTGAAGAGACCCAGTACTTC	CASSLYFGGLEETQYF
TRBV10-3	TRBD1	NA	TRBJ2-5	TGTGCCATCACCCTAACAGGGGGAGAGACCCAGTACTTC	CAITLTGGETQYF
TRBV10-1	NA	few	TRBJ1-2	TGCGCCAGCAGTGAGTCGACAGGCACAGTGGAAGGCTACACCTTC	CASSESTGTVEGYTF
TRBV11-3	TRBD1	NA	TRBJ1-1	TGTGCCAGCAGCCCCCGTCTTGAGGGACAGGGACACACTGAAGCTTTCTTT	CASSPRLEGQGHTEAFF
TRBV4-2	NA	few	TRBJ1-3	TGTGCCAGCAGCCAAGACAAGGTAACAGGAAACACCATATATTTT	CASSQDKVTGNTIYF
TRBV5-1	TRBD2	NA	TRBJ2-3	TGCGCCAGCAGCTTCTATTATAGCGGGAGTGGGGCCACAGATACGCAGTATTTT	CASSFYYSGSGATDTQYF
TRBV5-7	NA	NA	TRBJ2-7	TGTGCCAGCAGCCCGGAGCCGGGACACAACGAGCAGTACTTC	CASSPEPGHNEQYF
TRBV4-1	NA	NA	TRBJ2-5	TGCGCCAGCAGCCAAGATTTGGAGACCCAGTACTTC	CASSQDLETQYF
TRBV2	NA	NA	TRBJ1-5	TGTGCCAGCAATACAGGGCTTTATCAGCCCCAGCATTTT	CASNTGLYQPQHF
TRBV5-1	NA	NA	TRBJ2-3	TGCGCCAGCATGGCGACCCACGGCACAGATACGCAGTATTTT	CASMATHGTDTQYF
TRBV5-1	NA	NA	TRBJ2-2	TGCGCCAGCAGCCCGACTACCGACGCAATAAACACCGGGGAGCTGTTTTTT	CASSPTTDAINTGELFF
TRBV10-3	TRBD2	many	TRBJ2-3	TGTGCCATCAGTGAATCCCCTCAAAGCGGGGCTAGCACAGATACGCAGTATTTT	CAISESPQSGASTDTQYF
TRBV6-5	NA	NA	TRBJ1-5	TGTGCTACCCATCCGGGGAGCCAGCCCCAGCATTTT	CATHPGSQPQHF
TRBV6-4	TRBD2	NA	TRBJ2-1	TGTGCCAGCAGTGCCACTAGCGGGAGCGGAAATGAGCAGTTCTTC	CASSATSGSGNEQFF
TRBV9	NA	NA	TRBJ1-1	TGTGCCAGCAGCGTAGGCGAGCTGTTAATGAACACTGAAGCTTTCTTT	CASSVGELLMNTEAFF
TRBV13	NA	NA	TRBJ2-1	TGTGCCAGCACCATGACTACACGTACCTACAATGAGCAGTTCTTC	CASTMTTRTYNEQFF
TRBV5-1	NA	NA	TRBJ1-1	TGCGCCAGCAGTCTTTCTTGGTCCATGGCCGGGACTGAAGCTTTCTTT	CASSLSWSMAGTEAFF
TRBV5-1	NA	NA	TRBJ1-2	TGCGCCAGCAGCTTGGCCGGGACACAAGGCTATGGCTACACCTTC	CASSLAGTQGYGYTF
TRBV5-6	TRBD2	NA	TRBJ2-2	TGTGCCAGCAGCCTCCACGGGGGGGAGACCGGGGAGCTGTTTTTT	CASSLHGGETGELFF
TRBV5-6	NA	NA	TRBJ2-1	TGTGCCAGCAGCTTGGTCGCGGTACGGATGGAGTTCTTC	CASSLVAVRMEFF
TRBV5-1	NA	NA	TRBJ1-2	TGCGCCAGCAGCTTTACAAATGATGGCTACACCTTC	CASSFTNDGYTF